This T cell receptor (beta chain) was documented in a study of blood T cells in healthy people across ages (dated by TCRdb to about 2015). About the investigation overall: In model experiments, template switching captured about one uniquely barcoded TCR beta cDNA molecule for every two T cells. The study measured age-related changes in TCR beta repertoire diversity using deep sequencing normalized with unique cDNA molecular identifiers. The donors were divided into four age groups: young (average about 15 years), middle-aged (around 37), aged (approximately 62) and long-lived (more than 75). The study analyzed two additional independent replicas of 1 million unique cDNA reads from the same blood draw for two donors, one aged 18 to 29 and one aged 80 or older. What the research found in general, with its limitations: Observed TCR beta diversity correlated strongly with the percentage of naive T cells measured by flow cytometry. Because the CMV infection status of the donors was unknown, age-related changes in expanded clonotypes may potentially have been confounded. Observed TCR beta diversity per million T cells fell roughly linearly with age, and a significant reduction was already apparent by age approximately 41. The long-lived group showed more naive CD4+ T cells, fewer expanded clones and increased TCR diversity than the aged group, suggesting age selection. Bulk unsorted PBMC profiling prevented conclusive comparison of naive and antigen-experienced compartments. Total diversity estimates from one million sequenced T cells were considered lower bounds and underestimates.

The library relied on 5' RACE. The instrument given in TCRdb is Illumina HiSeq 2500. A second PCR of roughly 7 to 12 cycles was run with a J-beta primer mix and a sample-barcoded 5' primer. A unique molecular identifier was introduced onto each TCR beta cDNA molecule by a template-switch 5' adaptor carrying 12 random nucleotides. At least 2.5 million CDR3-containing paired-end reads were obtained from each sample. First-strand cDNA synthesis was performed from all RNA using the Mint cDNA synthesis kit, with priming by a TRBC-specific oligonucleotide. All cDNA was treated with uracil-DNA glycosylase and then went through a first 18-cycle PCR with the universal primers M1SS and BC2_uni_R. In the paper's pipeline: Normalization of each sample was performed by random selection of 1 million high-quality reads, each carrying a distinct molecular identifier. Reads with shared molecular identifiers were discarded instead of being binned into consensus sequences. MiTCR, set to a Q25 quality threshold and the strictest error-elimination algorithm, was used for CDR3 identification, clonotype clustering and error correction. A nonparametric unseen species model using Euler transformation provided a lower-bound estimate of total TCR beta diversity. TCRdb reran the public reads through fastp at Q25 and MiXCR, keeping productive beta chains. Rows with a matching CDR3 protein are joined into one entry that keeps the most common DNA and genes. TCRdb's processing, not the authors', yielded these V and J calls. The sample table lists approximately 780,000 distinct CDR3 sequences, roughly 24% of them with a count of one. The top ten constitute 3% of the sample.

About this clonotype: Its antigen remains unidentified. Nothing much larger sits one base from this clone, and base qualities are not available.

CDR1 and CDR2, per the germline V gene, are MDHEN and SYDVKM. The V end loses 6 bases and the J end loses 1 base, and a stretch of 16 bases separates them. CDR3 length: 15 amino acids, cysteine to phenylalanine. The DNA shown is the 45-base CDR3, in frame from base 1. Systemically healthy Caucasian individuals from Russia, 35 to 50 in total and aged roughly 6 to 90 years, were included as donors. Approximately 11 milliliters of peripheral blood were drawn from each donor into EDTA-treated Vacutainer tubes. Ficoll-Paque density-gradient centrifugation was used to isolate PBMCs, with at least 7 million obtained per sample. Trizol reagent was used to extract total RNA from the PBMCs, yielding at least 5.5 micrograms per sample. The percentages of naive CD45RAhigh/CD27high T cells were determined by flow cytometry on a PBMC aliquot from every donor. The sample was also reused in another study, on T cells of mothers and their children. Per the second study: Nine systemically healthy Caucasian individuals, comprising three mothers and their six children, were included as donors. cDNA synthesis consumed the entire amount of extracted RNA, loaded at approximately 1.6 ug RNA in each 15 ul reaction. In the second PCR, the M1S primer added sample barcodes and 2-4 random nucleotides. Each mother yielded over 10 million TCR beta CDR3 reads and each child 3 million to 3.5 million reads. Thymic selection similarly shapes TCR recombination output in related and unrelated pairs, with minor effect from inherited differences. Normalized repertoire overlap was always found to be slightly, but never significantly, higher in related mother-child pairs than in unrelated mother-child pairs. No persistent microchimeric T cell clones were detected, at a sensitivity of around 100 clones per million clonotypes. The study used deep NGS to compare TCR beta repertoires of mothers and children, seeking features distinguishing related mother-child pairs from unrelated individuals. Mothers averaged roughly 36 +/- 4 years of age and children averaged about 10 +/- 4 years. Libraries were sequenced on Illumina HiSeq 2000 with 100+100 nt paired-end reads after adapter ligation with NEBNext reagents. To prevent cross-contamination, the mother and child libraries were prepared a month apart and were sequenced in separate runs. For each donor, somewhere between roughly 500,000 and 2,100,000 distinct TCR beta clonotypes were identified. Naive TCR beta clonotypes were estimated from low-frequency clonotypes matched to each donor's FACS-determined naive share, without sorting.

The source of this sequence is a boy aged 10-17 years in good health. The V and J genes are TRBV28 and TRBJ2-7; the D gene is perhaps TRBD1, on 6 matching bases. Material: blood. The CDR3: CASSTGRPLSYEQYF. The sequenced DNA: TGTGCCAGCAGCACAGGGCGGCCCTTGTCCTACGAGCAGTACTTC.